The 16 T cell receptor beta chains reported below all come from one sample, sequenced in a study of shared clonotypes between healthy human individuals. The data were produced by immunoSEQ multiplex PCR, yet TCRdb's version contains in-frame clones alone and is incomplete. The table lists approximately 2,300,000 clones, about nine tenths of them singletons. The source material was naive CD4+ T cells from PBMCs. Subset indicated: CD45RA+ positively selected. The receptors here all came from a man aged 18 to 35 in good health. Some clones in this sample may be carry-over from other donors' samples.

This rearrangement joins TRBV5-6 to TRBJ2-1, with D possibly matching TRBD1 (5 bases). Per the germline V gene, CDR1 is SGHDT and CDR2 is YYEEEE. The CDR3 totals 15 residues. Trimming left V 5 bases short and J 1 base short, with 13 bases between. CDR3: CASSSLKGSYNEQFF. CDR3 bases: TGTGCCAGCAGTTCTTTAAAGGGGTCCTACAATGAGCAGTTCTTC.

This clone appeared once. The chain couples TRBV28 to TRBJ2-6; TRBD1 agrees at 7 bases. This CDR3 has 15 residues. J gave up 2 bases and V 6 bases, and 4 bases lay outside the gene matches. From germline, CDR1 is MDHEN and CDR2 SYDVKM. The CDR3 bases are TGTGCCAGCAGGACGACAGGGCCTGGGGCCAACGTCCTGACTTTC. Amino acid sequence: CASRTTGPGANVLTF.

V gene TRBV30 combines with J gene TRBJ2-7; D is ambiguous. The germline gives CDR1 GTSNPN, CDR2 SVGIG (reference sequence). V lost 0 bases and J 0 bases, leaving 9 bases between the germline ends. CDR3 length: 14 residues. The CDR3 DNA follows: TGTGCCTGGAGTGTAAGGGCATTCTCCTACGAGCAGTACTTC. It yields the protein CAWSVRAFSYEQYF.

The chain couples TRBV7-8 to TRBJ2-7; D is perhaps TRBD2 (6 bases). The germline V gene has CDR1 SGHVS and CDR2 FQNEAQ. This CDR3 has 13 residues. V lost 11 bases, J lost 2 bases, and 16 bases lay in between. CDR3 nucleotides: TGTGCCTCGTCCCAGGGACTCACCTACGAGCAGTACTTC. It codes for CASSQGLTYEQYF.

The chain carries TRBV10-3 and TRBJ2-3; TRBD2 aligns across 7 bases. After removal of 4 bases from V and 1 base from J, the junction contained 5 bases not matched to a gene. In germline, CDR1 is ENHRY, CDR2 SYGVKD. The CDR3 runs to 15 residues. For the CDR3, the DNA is TGTGCCATCAGTGGGCGGGGGAAAGGCACAGATACGCAGTATTTT. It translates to CAISGRGKGTDTQYF.

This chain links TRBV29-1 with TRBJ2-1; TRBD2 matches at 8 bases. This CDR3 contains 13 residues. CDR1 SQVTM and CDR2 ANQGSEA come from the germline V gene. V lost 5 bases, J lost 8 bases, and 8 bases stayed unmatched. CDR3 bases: TGCAGCGTTCGAGCGGGGGCTAGCCATGAGCAGTTCTTC. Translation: CSVRAGASHEQFF.

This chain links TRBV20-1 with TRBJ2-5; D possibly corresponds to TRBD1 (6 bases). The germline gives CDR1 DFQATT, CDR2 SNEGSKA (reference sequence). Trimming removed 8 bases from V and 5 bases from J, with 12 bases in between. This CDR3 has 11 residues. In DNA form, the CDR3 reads TGCAGTTCAACAGGGAAGGAGACCCAGTACTTC. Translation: CSSTGKETQYF.

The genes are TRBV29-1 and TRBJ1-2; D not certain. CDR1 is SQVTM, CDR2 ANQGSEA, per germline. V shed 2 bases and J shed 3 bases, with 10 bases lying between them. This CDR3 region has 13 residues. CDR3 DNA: TGCAGCGTTGAATCGGGCCAGTACTATGGCTACACCTTC. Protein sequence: CSVESGQYYGYTF.

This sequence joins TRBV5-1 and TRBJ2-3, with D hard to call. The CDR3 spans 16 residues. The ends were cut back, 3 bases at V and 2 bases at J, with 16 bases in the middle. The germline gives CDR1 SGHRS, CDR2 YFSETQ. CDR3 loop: CASSSDDARYTDTQYF. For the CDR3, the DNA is TGCGCCAGCAGCTCCGATGATGCTCGGTACACAGATACGCAGTATTTT. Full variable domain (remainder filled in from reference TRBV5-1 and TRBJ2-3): KAGVTQTPRYLIKTRGQQVTLSCSPISGHRSVSWYQQTPGQGLQFLFEYFSETQRNKGNFPGRFSGRQFSNSRSEMNVSTLELGDSALYLCASSSDDARYTDTQYFGPGTRLTVL.

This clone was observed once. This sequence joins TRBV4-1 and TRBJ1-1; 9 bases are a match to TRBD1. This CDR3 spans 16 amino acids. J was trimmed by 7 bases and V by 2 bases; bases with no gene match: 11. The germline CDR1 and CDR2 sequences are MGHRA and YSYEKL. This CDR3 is CASSQLTGGGWGEAFF. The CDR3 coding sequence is TGCGCCAGCAGCCAATTAACAGGGGGCGGGTGGGGTGAAGCTTTCTTT.

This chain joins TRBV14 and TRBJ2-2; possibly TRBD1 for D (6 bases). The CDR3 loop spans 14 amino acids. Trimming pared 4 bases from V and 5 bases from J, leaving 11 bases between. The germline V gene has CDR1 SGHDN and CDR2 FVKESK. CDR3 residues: CASSPIGQTGELFF. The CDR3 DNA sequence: TGTGCCAGCAGCCCCATCGGACAGACCGGGGAGCTGTTTTTT.

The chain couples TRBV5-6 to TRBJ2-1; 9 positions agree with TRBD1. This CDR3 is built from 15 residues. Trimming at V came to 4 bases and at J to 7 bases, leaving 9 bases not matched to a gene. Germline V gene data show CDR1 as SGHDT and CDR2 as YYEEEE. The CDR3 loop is CASSIDRGWENEQFF. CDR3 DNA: TGTGCCAGCAGCATCGACAGGGGGTGGGAAAATGAGCAGTTCTTC.

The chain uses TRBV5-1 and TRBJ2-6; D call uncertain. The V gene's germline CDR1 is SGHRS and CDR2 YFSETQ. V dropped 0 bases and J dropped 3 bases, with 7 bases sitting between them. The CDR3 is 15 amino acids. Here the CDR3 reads CASSLALGGANVLTF. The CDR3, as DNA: TGCGCCAGCAGCTTGGCCTTAGGTGGGGCCAACGTCCTGACTTTC.

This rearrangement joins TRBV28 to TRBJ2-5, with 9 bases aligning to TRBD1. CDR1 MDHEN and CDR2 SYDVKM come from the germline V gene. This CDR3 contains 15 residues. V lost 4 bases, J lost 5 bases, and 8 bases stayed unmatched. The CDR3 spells CASSSTGGVMETQYF. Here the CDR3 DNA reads TGTGCCAGCAGTTCGACAGGGGGGGTTATGGAGACCCAGTACTTC. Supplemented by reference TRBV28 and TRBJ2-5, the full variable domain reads DVKVTQSSRYLVKRTGEKVFLECVQDMDHENMFWYRQDPGLGLRLIYFSYDVKMKEKGDIPEGYSVSREKKERFSLILESASTNQTSMYLCASSSTGGVMETQYFGPGTRLLVL.

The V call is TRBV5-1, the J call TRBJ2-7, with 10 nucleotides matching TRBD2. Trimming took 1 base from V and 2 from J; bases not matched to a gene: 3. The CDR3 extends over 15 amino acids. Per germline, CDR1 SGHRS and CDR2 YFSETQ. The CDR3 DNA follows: TGCGCCAGCAGCTTGCTAGCGGGAGAGGCCTACGAGCAGTACTTC. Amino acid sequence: CASSLLAGEAYEQYF.

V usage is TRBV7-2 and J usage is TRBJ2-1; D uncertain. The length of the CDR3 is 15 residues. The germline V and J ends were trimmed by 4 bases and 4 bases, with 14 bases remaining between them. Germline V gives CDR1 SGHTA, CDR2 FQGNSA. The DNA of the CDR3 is TGTGCCAGCAGCTCCTTTGGCGGCCGTTACAATGAGCAGTTCTTC. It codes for CASSSFGGRYNEQFF.